This entry lists 29 T cell receptor beta chains sequenced from one sample in a study of early T cells in non-severe SARS-CoV-2 infection. MiXCR, run by TCRdb on the 5' RACE reads, gives a single entry per CDR3 protein. The data contain under 85,000 distinct CDR3 sequences, roughly 10% of them singletons. Material for sequencing was whole blood. The source is an adult who was a healthcare worker with PCR-confirmed SARS-CoV-2 infection or an uninfected control (not recorded which).

To note about this clonotype: A much larger clone is a single base away; this may be a read error. The chain links TRBV5-6 to TRBJ1-1; D call uncertain. The germline V gene has CDR1 SGHDT and CDR2 YYEEEE. V gave up 1 base and J gave up 4 bases, with 2 bases separating them. This CDR3 region has 11 residues. The CDR3, as DNA: TGTGCCAGCAGCTTGAGCACTGAAGCTTTCTTT. Its protein is CASSLSTEAFF.

The V and J genes are TRBV29-1 and TRBJ1-2; 7 nucleotides align to TRBD1. CDR3 length equals 12 residues. The V gene's germline CDR1 is SQVTM and CDR2 ANQGSEA. V lost 7 bases, J lost 2 bases, and 4 bases stayed unmatched. Here the CDR3 reads CSASGGNYGYTF. CDR3 in DNA: TGCAGCGCTTCAGGGGGGAACTATGGCTACACCTTC.

The chain carries TRBV5-1 and TRBJ2-5, with 12 positions matching TRBD2. The length of the CDR3 is 16 residues. V lost 5 bases to trimming and J lost 5 bases; unmatched junction nucleotides: 10. Germline loops: CDR1 SGHRS, CDR2 YFSETQ. As DNA, the CDR3 is TGCGCCAGCAGTCAACAGACTAGCGGGAGTTCGGAGACCCAGTACTTC. Translated, it gives CASSQQTSGSSETQYF.

This clonotype was observed a handful of times. The chain uses TRBV3-1 and TRBJ2-2; D perhaps matches TRBD1 (6 bases). Germline V gene sequence: CDR1 LGHDT, CDR2 YNNKEL (reference sequence). The CDR3 is 15 residues long. V lost 7 bases, J lost 0 bases, and 12 bases lay in between. CDR3: CASTRDTANTGELFF. CDR3 nucleotide sequence: TGTGCCAGCACCCGGGACACCGCGAACACCGGGGAGCTGTTTTTT.

The sample holds a few counts of this clonotype. V is TRBV27 and J is TRBJ1-2; no clear D gene. From germline, CDR1 is MNHEY and CDR2 SMNVEV (reference sequence). The ends were cut back, 4 bases at V and 3 bases at J, with 9 bases in the middle. The CDR3 contains 13 residues. The CDR3 DNA is TGTGCCAGCAGTTATAGCAGCTACTATGGCTACACCTTC. It codes for CASSYSSYYGYTF.

This clonotype turned up a few times. The chain combines TRBV20-1 with TRBJ1-1; no clear D gene. The CDR3 loop spans 11 amino acids. CDR1 is DFQATT, CDR2 SNEGSKA, per germline (reference sequence). V was clipped by 7 bases and J by 3 bases, with 9 bases between them. This CDR3 reads CSVTRDTEAFF. For the CDR3, the DNA is TGCAGTGTTACAAGGGACACTGAAGCTTTCTTT.

This clonotype showed up just a few times. The CDR3: CSARAEVGIQYF. In DNA, the CDR3 is TGCAGCGCTAGGGCGGAAGTGGGCATTCAGTACTTC. The rearrangement links TRBV29-1 to TRBJ2-4; D unclear. This CDR3 has 12 amino acids. V gave up 7 bases and J gave up 9 bases, with 16 bases separating them. CDR1 is SQVTM and CDR2 is ANQGSEA in the germline V gene. Together with reference TRBV29-1 and TRBJ2-4, the CDR3 gives the full variable domain: SAVISQKPSRDICQRGTSLTIQCQVDSQVTMMFWYRQQPGQSLTLIATANQGSEATYESGFVIDKFPISRPNLTFSTLTVSNMSPEDSSIYLCSARAEVGIQYFGAGTRLSVL.

The rearrangement uses TRBV6-1 and TRBJ2-7, with D perhaps TRBD2 (6 bases). The CDR3 consists of 16 residues. From germline, CDR1 is MNHNS and CDR2 SASEGT. V was trimmed by 5 bases and J by 0 bases, leaving 17 bases between them. CDR3 sequence: CASSSLAGRSSYEQYF. DNA for the CDR3: TGTGCCAGCAGTTCTCTGGCGGGGCGAAGCTCCTACGAGCAGTACTTC.

This clonotype was observed at least ten times. This chain joins TRBV30 and TRBJ2-1, with 9 bases that match TRBD1. The CDR3 contains 14 residues. V lost 4 bases and J lost 3; bases outside the gene matches: 4. Germline-derived CDR1 and CDR2 are GTSNPN and SVGIG (reference sequence). Written as DNA, the CDR3 is TGTGCCTGGAATCCGGGACAGGGCTACAATGAGCAGTTCTTC. Amino acid sequence: CAWNPGQGYNEQFF.

The chain links TRBV7-9 to TRBJ2-2, with unresolved D. Trimming cost V 5 bases and J 3 bases, with 19 bases left between them. This CDR3 is 17 amino acids long. Germline V CDR1 and CDR2: SEHNR, FQNEAQ (reference sequence). Here the CDR3 reads CASSLTAARSYTGELFF. CDR3 bases: TGTGCCAGCAGCCTGACGGCAGCGAGGTCGTACACCGGGGAGCTGTTTTTT.

This clonotype was detected ten times or more. The chain recombines TRBV7-3 with TRBJ2-1; TRBD2 matches at 7 bases. The CDR3 loop spans 15 amino acids. V lost 5 bases and J lost 0; bases outside the gene matches: 4. Looked up from germline, CDR1 is SGHTA and CDR2 is FQGTGA. For the CDR3, the DNA is TGTGCCAGCAGCCCAACTAGCGACTCCTACAATGAGCAGTTCTTC. It encodes CASSPTSDSYNEQFF.

V usage is TRBV12-3 or TRBV12-4 and J usage is TRBJ2-3; possible D gene TRBD1, 6 bases. The CDR3 covers 14 residues. V shed 6 bases and J shed 6 bases, with 16 bases lying between them. The CDR3 region has the DNA TGTGCCAGCAGACGGAACAGGGACCGCGATACGCAGTATTTT. Translated, it gives CASRRNRDRDTQYF.

This clonotype was detected only a few times. The chain combines TRBV7-6 with TRBJ2-1, with 10 bases that match TRBD1. The CDR3 sequence is 18 residues long. Germline V gene lookup returns CDR1 SGHVS and CDR2 FNYEAQ. The junction had 6 bases not matched to a gene; V was cut back by 0 bases and J by 1 base. The CDR3 region is CASSLADRGRGSYNEQFF. CDR3 sequence (DNA): TGTGCCAGCAGCTTAGCTGACAGGGGGCGGGGATCCTACAATGAGCAGTTCTTC.

The CDR3: CASSQGTATDTQYF. In nucleotides, the CDR3 is TGCGCCAGCAGCCAAGGGACAGCCACAGATACGCAGTATTTT. The gene calls are TRBV4-3 and TRBJ2-3; D is perhaps TRBD1 (6 bases). Deletions cut 1 base from V and 2 bases from J, with 7 bases between. This CDR3 has 14 residues. Germline V gene data show CDR1 as LGHNA and CDR2 as YSLEER.

The chain is built from TRBV7-2 and TRBJ1-1, with TRBD1 matching over 9 bases. Trimming took 4 bases from V and 7 from J; bases not matched to a gene: 7. The CDR3 length is 14 residues. Germline assignment: CDR1 SGHTA and CDR2 FQGNSA. This CDR3 reads CASSSQGAINEAFF. The CDR3 nucleotides read TGTGCCAGCAGCTCACAGGGGGCTATTAATGAAGCTTTCTTT.

At least ten counts were recorded for this clonotype. The rearrangement links TRBV5-8 to TRBJ2-7; D gene uncertain. The CDR3 extends over 14 amino acids. V was pared by 1 base and J by 0 bases, with 8 bases between. Looked up from germline, CDR1 is SGHTS and CDR2 is YDEGEE. Here the CDR3 reads CASSLTSASYEQYF. CDR3 coding DNA: TGTGCCAGCAGCTTGACAAGCGCCTCCTACGAGCAGTACTTC.

The chain joins TRBV5-6 to TRBJ1-4, with TRBD1 as a possible D gene (6 bases). This CDR3 has 16 residues. Germline CDR1 and CDR2: SGHDT and YYEEEE. Between the trimmed V and J ends, which lost 6 bases and 0 bases, there was a span of 15 bases. CDR3 coding DNA: TGTGCCAGCAAGACCACAGGGAGAACAACTAATGAAAAACTGTTTTTT. Residues: CASKTTGRTTNEKLFF.

This clonotype was seen a handful of times. The CDR3: CATSGSGYQSRDEQFF. The CDR3 DNA is TGTGCCACCAGTGGGTCAGGGTATCAATCACGGGATGAGCAGTTCTTC. The chain joins TRBV24-1 to TRBJ2-1, with D maybe TRBD1 (5 bases). V dropped 5 bases and J dropped 8 bases, with 21 bases sitting between them. There are 16 residues in the CDR3. Per germline, CDR1 KGHDR and CDR2 SFDVKD.

As DNA, the CDR3 is TGTGCCAGCAGCCCAATTGGGACTAGCGGACTCAATGAGCAGTTCTTC. It codes for CASSPIGTSGLNEQFF. The chain joins TRBV7-3 to TRBJ2-1; the match to TRBD2 covers 11 bases. Germline CDR1 SGHTA, CDR2 FQGTGA. J lost 6 bases, V lost 5 bases, and 9 bases had no gene match. The CDR3 covers 16 residues.

J is TRBJ1-2 and V is TRBV2, with D hard to call. V shed 6 bases and J shed 2 bases, with 7 bases lying between them. CDR1 SNHLY and CDR2 FYNNEI come from the germline V gene. This CDR3 comprises 12 residues. The CDR3 region has the DNA TGTGCCAGCAGGCGTGAGAACTATGGCTACACCTTC. Protein: CASRRENYGYTF.

The CDR3 sequence: CSVDNTGPPDTQYF. As DNA, the CDR3 is TGCAGCGTTGATAATACGGGGCCCCCAGATACGCAGTATTTT. This chain uses TRBV29-1 with TRBJ2-3, with D perhaps being TRBD1 or TRBD2 (5 bases each). The V end lost 3 bases, the J end lost 4 bases, and 14 bases lay between the germline ends. CDR3 length: 14 amino acids. The germline V gene has CDR1 SQVTM and CDR2 ANQGSEA.

The genes are TRBV18 and TRBJ2-7, with 8 bases that match TRBD1. Germline V gene data show CDR1 as KGHSH and CDR2 as LQKENI. V lost 2 bases, J lost 7 bases, and 4 bases stayed unmatched. CDR3 length: 13 residues. This CDR3 is CASSPTGGEEQYF. For the CDR3, the DNA is TGTGCCAGCTCACCAACAGGGGGTGAGGAGCAGTACTTC.

In its sample, this clonotype was seen many times. The genes are TRBV20-1 and TRBJ2-5; 12 bases match TRBD1. Germline V gene lookup returns CDR1 DFQATT and CDR2 SNEGSKA (reference sequence). CDR3 length: 15 residues. J gave up 4 bases and V 6 bases, and 9 bases lay outside the gene matches. CDR3 DNA: TGCAGTGCCAGCCCCGGGACAGGGGGCGGAGAGACCCAGTACTTC. It codes for CSASPGTGGGETQYF.

About this clonotype: A much larger clone lies a single base off, so this may be a read error. The chain joins TRBV29-1 to TRBJ1-5, with D hard to call. This CDR3 comprises 13 residues. Per the germline V gene, CDR1 is SQVTM and CDR2 is ANQGSEA. V was pared by 8 bases and J by 3 bases, with 14 bases between. CDR3 region: CSLASNLNQPQHF. The DNA for the CDR3 is TGCAGCCTTGCCAGCAATCTCAATCAGCCCCAGCATTTT.

This clonotype was counted at least ten times. The V call is TRBV4-2, the J call TRBJ2-7; TRBD2 is a possible D gene (6 bases). The V gene's germline CDR1 is LGHNA and CDR2 YNFKEQ. V was trimmed by 1 base and J by 3 bases, leaving 13 bases between them. The CDR3 runs to 15 residues. The CDR3 DNA sequence: TGTGCCAGCAGCCAAGGACCCGGGAGTTACTACGAGCAGTACTTC. As protein: CASSQGPGSYYEQYF.

The chain employs TRBV14 and TRBJ2-5; D is undetermined. Trimming took off 0 bases at V and 11 bases at J, with 10 bases between the two ends. Germline V gene lookup returns CDR1 SGHDN and CDR2 FVKESK. The CDR3 has 12 residues. Written as DNA, the CDR3 is TGTGCCAGCAGCCAAGACCCCCGAGGACAGTACTTC. Residues: CASSQDPRGQYF.

This clonotype was observed at least ten times. This chain's CDR3 is CSARDRWTESRNQPQHF. CDR3 bases: TGCAGTGCTAGAGATCGATGGACAGAGAGCAGGAATCAGCCCCAGCATTTT. V usage is TRBV20-1 and J usage is TRBJ1-5; possible D gene TRBD1, 6 bases. Germline CDR1 DFQATT, CDR2 SNEGSKA (reference sequence). The V and J ends lost 0 bases and 4 bases respectively, with 19 bases between them. CDR3 size: 17 residues.

The CDR3, as DNA: TGTGCTAGTGGTAATACAATCAATCAGCCCCAGCATTTT. Protein sequence: CASGNTINQPQHF. V gene TRBV12-5 combines with J gene TRBJ1-5; D ambiguous. The length of the CDR3 is 13 residues. The ends were cut back, 5 bases at V and 3 bases at J, with 8 bases in the middle. Germline CDR1 LGHNT, CDR2 FRNRAP.

V usage is TRBV9 and J usage is TRBJ2-5; possibly TRBD1 or TRBD2 for D (6 bases each). Trimming removed 3 bases from V and 1 base from J, with 10 bases in between. The CDR3 runs to 14 residues. Germline CDR1 reads SGDLS; CDR2 reads YYNGEE. In DNA, the CDR3 is TGTGCCAGCAGCGCGGGGGCAACCCAAGAGACCCAGTACTTC. Translation gives CASSAGATQETQYF.